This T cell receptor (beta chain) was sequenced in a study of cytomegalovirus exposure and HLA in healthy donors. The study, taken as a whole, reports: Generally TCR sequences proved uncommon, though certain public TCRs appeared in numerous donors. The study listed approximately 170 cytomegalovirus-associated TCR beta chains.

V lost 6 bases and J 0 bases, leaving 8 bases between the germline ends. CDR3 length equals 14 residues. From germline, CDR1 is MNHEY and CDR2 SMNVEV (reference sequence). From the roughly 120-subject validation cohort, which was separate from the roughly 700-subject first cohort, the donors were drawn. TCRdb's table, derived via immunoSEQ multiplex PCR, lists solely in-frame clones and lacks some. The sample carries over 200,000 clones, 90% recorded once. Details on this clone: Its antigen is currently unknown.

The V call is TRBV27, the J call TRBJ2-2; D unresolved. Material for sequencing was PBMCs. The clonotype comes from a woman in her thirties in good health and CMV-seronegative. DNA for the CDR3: TGTGCCAGCAGGGATAGGGCGAACACCGGGGAGCTGTTTTTT. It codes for CASRDRANTGELFF.